One and the same sample provided the 31 T cell receptor beta chains below, sequenced in a study of blood T cell repertoires in COVID-19. Measured with immunoSEQ multiplex PCR; TCRdb has only the in-frame clones, and not every one. The sample lists about 420,000 clones, roughly 90% occurring once. What was sequenced was peripheral blood. The receptor source for this set is a man aged 18 to 29 with COVID-19, enrolled during active disease.

In regard to this clone: The same CDR3 can be traced to other DNA sequences in this sample. The chain carries TRBV2 and TRBJ1-4; 7 bases fit TRBD1. This CDR3 region has 13 residues. V lost 7 bases and J lost 5; bases outside the gene matches: 4. The germline V gene encodes CDR1 SNHLY and CDR2 FYNNEI. CDR3: CASTGTANEKLFF. CDR3 coding DNA: TGTGCCAGCACCGGGACAGCGAATGAAAAACTGTTTTTT.

This clone is a singleton in its sample. The V and J genes are TRBV11-1 and TRBJ2-2; 9 nucleotides match TRBD1. Germline V lookup: CDR1 SGHAT, CDR2 FQDESV (reference sequence). There are 15 residues in the CDR3. V shed 7 bases and J 4 bases; nucleotides not matched to a gene: 7. This chain's CDR3 is CASTGNRGPTGELFF. The CDR3 region has the DNA TGTGCCAGCACTGGAAACAGGGGGCCCACCGGGGAGCTGTTTTTT.

The rearrangement links TRBV27 to TRBJ2-5, with D perhaps matching TRBD2 (5 bases). CDR3 length equals 15 residues. Germline lookup yields CDR1 MNHEY and CDR2 SMNVEV (reference sequence). V lost 1 base and J lost 2, with 11 bases in between. The CDR3 sequence: CASSLYAGSQETQYF. CDR3 bases: TGTGCCAGCAGTTTATATGCGGGTTCACAAGAGACCCAGTACTTC.

The chain carries TRBV6-5 and TRBJ1-5; 7 positions match TRBD1. This CDR3 comprises 14 residues. V lost 8 bases to trimming and J lost 7 bases; unmatched junction nucleotides: 11. Germline CDR1 MNHEY, CDR2 SVGAGI. CDR3 loop: CASDRDGVRQPQHF. CDR3 DNA: TGTGCCAGCGACAGGGACGGGGTCCGGCAGCCCCAGCATTTT.

The chain is built from TRBV7-8 and TRBJ2-5; D perhaps matches TRBD1 (6 bases). CDR3 length: 16 residues. CDR1 and CDR2 from the germline V gene are SGHVS and FQNEAQ. Trimming pared 1 base from V and 2 bases from J, leaving 14 bases between. CDR3 loop: CASSLGVGTHQETQYF. The CDR3 DNA follows: TGTGCCAGCAGCTTAGGGGTCGGGACACATCAAGAGACCCAGTACTTC.

The genes are TRBV7-9 and TRBJ2-1; 8 nucleotides agree with TRBD2. The CDR3 contains 16 residues. Germline CDR1 reads SEHNR; CDR2 reads FQNEAQ (reference sequence). V shed 5 bases and J 8 bases; nucleotides not matched to a gene: 14. CDR3 sequence (DNA): TGTGCCAGCAGCGGGAGAGGGGGACTAGTCGACGATGAGCAGTTCTTC. Residues: CASSGRGGLVDDEQFF.

J is TRBJ2-5 and V is TRBV11-2; D unresolved. Trimming cost V 3 bases and J 1 base, with 9 bases left between them. The CDR3 consists of 14 residues. Germline loops: CDR1 SGHAT, CDR2 FQNNGV. DNA for the CDR3: TGTGCCAGCAGCTTTAGTATAGTCCAAGAGACCCAGTACTTC. Translation gives CASSFSIVQETQYF.

The chain has TRBV7-9 and TRBJ2-1; 11 nucleotides match TRBD2. J gave up 4 bases and V 1 base, and 6 bases lay outside the gene matches. This CDR3 is built from 17 residues. Germline CDR1 reads SEHNR; CDR2 reads FQNEAQ (reference sequence). CDR3: CASSLELAGGTYNEQFF. The CDR3 DNA reads as TGTGCCAGCAGCTTAGAGTTAGCGGGGGGGACATACAATGAGCAGTTCTTC.

The CDR3 DNA reads as TGCGCCAGCAGCTTTAAATCCGGGACAGGGGGTTATGGCTACACCTTC. This gives the protein CASSFKSGTGGYGYTF. This rearrangement joins TRBV5-1 to TRBJ1-2, with 11 bases identical to TRBD1. Trimming at V came to 2 bases and at J to 5 bases, leaving 8 bases not matched to a gene. Looked up from germline, CDR1 is SGHRS and CDR2 is YFSETQ. The length of the CDR3 is 16 residues.

The chain uses TRBV6-1 and TRBJ2-1, with D perhaps TRBD1 (5 bases). The germline V gene encodes CDR1 MNHNS and CDR2 SASEGT. CDR3 size: 17 residues. The ends were cut back, 0 bases at V and 0 bases at J, with 12 bases in the middle. The CDR3 protein is CASSEAMGQSSYNEQFF. CDR3 DNA sequence: TGTGCCAGCAGTGAAGCTATGGGGCAGAGCTCCTACAATGAGCAGTTCTTC.

As to this clone: The sample contains more than one DNA sequence encoding this CDR3. The genes are TRBV3-1 (or the pseudogene TRBV3-2) and TRBJ2-3; maybe TRBD2 (6 bases). Trimming removed 2 bases from V and 5 bases from J, with 11 bases in between. In germline, CDR1 is LGHDT, CDR2 YNNKEL (reference sequence). The CDR3 extends over 14 amino acids. The CDR3 protein is CASSQTGAGDTQYF. The CDR3, as DNA: TGTGCCAGCAGCCAAACCGGAGCGGGAGATACGCAGTATTTT.

As regards this clone: Other DNA sequences in the same sample also yield this CDR3. The chain couples TRBV6-5 to TRBJ2-3; TRBD1 is a possible D gene (6 bases). The CDR3 is 14 amino acids. Germline CDR1 and CDR2: MNHEY and SVGAGI. Between the trimmed V and J ends, which lost 6 bases and 1 base, there was a span of 11 bases. Here the CDR3 DNA reads TGTGCCAGCAGCCCCGCAGGGGGCACAGATACGCAGTATTTT. Amino acids: CASSPAGGTDTQYF.

This chain uses TRBV19 with TRBJ1-3; unclear D gene. Germline V lookup: CDR1 LNHDA, CDR2 SQIVND (reference sequence). V gave up 10 bases and J gave up 3 bases, with 13 bases separating them. CDR3 length: 13 residues. The CDR3: CATRYESGNTIYF. CDR3 nucleotide sequence: TGTGCCACCCGGTACGAGAGTGGAAACACCATATATTTT.

This rearrangement joins TRBV11-3 to TRBJ2-1; 12 bases agree with TRBD1. V lost 5 bases, J lost 7 bases, and 15 bases stayed unmatched. The CDR3 is 18 residues long. The germline CDR1 and CDR2 sequences are SGHNT and YENEEA. This chain's CDR3 is CASSLGGARDRGLNEQFF. In DNA, the CDR3 is TGTGCCAGCAGCCTGGGGGGAGCTCGGGACAGGGGGCTGAATGAGCAGTTCTTC.

The chain has TRBV25-1 and TRBJ1-2, with D perhaps matching TRBD1 (6 bases). The CDR3 contains 15 residues. V lost 1 base and J lost 5, with 14 bases in between. CDR1 is MGHDK and CDR2 is SYGVNS in the germline V gene. The CDR3 sequence is CASSEFLGGVYGYTF. CDR3 nucleotides: TGTGCCAGCAGTGAATTTTTAGGGGGGGTATATGGCTACACCTTC.

The chain uses TRBV5-5 and TRBJ2-5, with 8 bases identical to TRBD1. Germline V CDR1 and CDR2: SGHKS, YYEKEE (reference sequence). V gave up 4 bases and J gave up 4 bases; unmatched junction bases: 9. The CDR3 is 15 residues long. The CDR3 loop reads CASSRGQDEGETQYF. The CDR3 DNA follows: TGTGCCAGCAGCCGGGGACAGGATGAAGGAGAGACCCAGTACTTC.

This clone was counted between two and nine times. CDR3 in amino acids: CASSLGSGLNTGELFF. CDR3 sequence (DNA): TGTGCCAGCAGCTTAGGGAGCGGGCTGAACACCGGGGAGCTGTTTTTT. This chain uses TRBV7-2 with TRBJ2-2; TRBD2 is a possible D gene (6 bases). Germline lookup yields CDR1 SGHTA and CDR2 FQGNSA. V shed 1 base and J shed 1 base, with 10 bases lying between them. The CDR3 sequence is 16 residues long.

This clone was seen a single time. This chain connects TRBV6-5 to TRBJ1-2; 9 bases agree with TRBD1. The V segment lost 5 bases and the J segment 3 bases; nucleotides outside the gene matches: 7. Germline V lookup: CDR1 MNHEY, CDR2 SVGAGI. The CDR3 is 15 amino acids. Written as DNA, the CDR3 is TGTGCCAGCAGTCCGCGCCGGGACAGGGACTATGGCTACACCTTC. Its protein is CASSPRRDRDYGYTF.

The chain couples TRBV7-6 to TRBJ2-7; 9 nucleotides agree with TRBD1. This CDR3 has 14 residues. Germline V gene sequence: CDR1 SGHVS, CDR2 FNYEAQ. With V trimmed by 2 bases and J by 5 bases, 4 bases remained unmatched. CDR3 in DNA: TGTGCCAGCAGCTTATGGGACAGGGTCGACGAGCAGTACTTC. Its translation: CASSLWDRVDEQYF.

V is TRBV5-4 and J is TRBJ2-7, with 7 bases identical to TRBD1. Trimming took 0 bases from V and 3 from J; bases not matched to a gene: 6. Germline V CDR1 and CDR2: SGHNT, YYREEE (reference sequence). This CDR3 is built from 15 residues. The CDR3 loop is CASSLVTGMNYEQYF. CDR3 coding DNA: TGTGCCAGCAGCTTGGTGACAGGGATGAACTACGAGCAGTACTTC.

V is TRBV5-1 and J is TRBJ2-7, with TRBD1 matching over 8 bases. The V and J ends lost 4 bases and 5 bases, in that order; junction bases with no gene match: 11. This CDR3 contains 15 residues. Germline assignment: CDR1 SGHRS and CDR2 YFSETQ. The CDR3 nucleotides read TGCGCCAGCAGCCCAGCCGGGACAGGACGGGACGAGCAGTACTTC. Residues: CASSPAGTGRDEQYF.

This CDR3 reads CASSPLTLGNTIYF. Written as DNA, the CDR3 is TGTGCCAGCAGCCCCTTGACACTGGGAAACACCATATATTTT. The V and J genes are TRBV7-6 and TRBJ1-3; no firm D call. The CDR3 runs to 14 residues. V was clipped by 5 bases and J by 4 bases, with 12 bases between them. Germline assignment: CDR1 SGHVS and CDR2 FNYEAQ.

The V call is TRBV9, the J call TRBJ2-7; TRBD2 matches 7 bases. Germline CDR1 is SGDLS and CDR2 is YYNGEE. Germline trimming cut 4 bases from V and 5 bases from J; bases unmatched to any gene: 12. The CDR3 extends over 15 amino acids. The CDR3 bases are TGTGCCAGCAGCACAACCGGGACTATACCCCACGAGCAGTACTTC. Its protein is CASSTTGTIPHEQYF.

The chain uses TRBV27 and TRBJ1-1; TRBD1 is a possible D gene (6 bases). This CDR3 spans 14 amino acids. Germline CDR1 MNHEY, CDR2 SMNVEV (reference sequence). V lost 8 bases to trimming and J lost 8 bases, with 21 bases between them. The CDR3 region has the DNA TGTGCCAGCGGCACTCGGACCGACCAGGGGGAAGCTTTCTTT. Its translation is CASGTRTDQGEAFF.

This chain links TRBV27 with TRBJ1-1; D perhaps matches TRBD1 (6 bases). The CDR3 spans 15 residues. Looked up from germline, CDR1 is MNHEY and CDR2 is SMNVEV (reference sequence). V was trimmed by 0 bases and J by 4 bases, leaving 12 bases between them. The CDR3 loop reads CASSLSGALGTEAFF. The CDR3, as DNA: TGTGCCAGCAGTTTATCGGGGGCTTTGGGCACTGAAGCTTTCTTT.

This clone was seen just once. The chain employs TRBV5-1 and TRBJ2-2, with TRBD1 matching 7 bases. Germline V lookup: CDR1 SGHRS, CDR2 YFSETQ. This CDR3 has 15 residues. After removal of 4 bases from V and 4 bases from J, the junction contained 7 bases not matched to a gene. The CDR3 sequence: CASSQGYRGTGELFF. The CDR3 DNA sequence: TGCGCCAGCAGCCAAGGTTACAGGGGCACCGGGGAGCTGTTTTTT.

The V gene is TRBV5-4, the J gene TRBJ2-3; TRBD2 might be the D (5 bases). The CDR3 has 18 residues. The V gene lost 0 bases and the J gene lost 0 bases, with 17 bases spanning the gap. Germline V gene data show CDR1 as SGHNT and CDR2 as YYREEE (reference sequence). CDR3 sequence: CASSLAVSSASSTDTQYF. The CDR3, as DNA: TGTGCCAGCAGCTTGGCCGTCAGTAGCGCTTCTAGCACAGATACGCAGTATTTT.

This chain connects TRBV7-9 to TRBJ1-2, with a possible D match to TRBD1 (6 bases). Trimming left V 5 bases short and J 3 bases short, with 16 bases between. In germline, CDR1 is SEHNR, CDR2 FQNEAQ (reference sequence). This CDR3 contains 15 residues. The CDR3 bases are TGTGCCAGCAGCCCCGGGGGGGGCTCGGACTATGGCTACACCTTC. This encodes CASSPGGGSDYGYTF.

The chain combines TRBV10-3 with TRBJ2-1; 10 bases are shared with TRBD2. J gave up 7 bases and V 0 bases, and 9 bases lay outside the gene matches. The CDR3 is made up of 17 amino acids. The germline V gene encodes CDR1 ENHRY and CDR2 SYGVKD. The CDR3 sequence: CAISESILAGERNEQFF. The CDR3 nucleotides are TGTGCCATCAGTGAGTCGATTCTAGCGGGAGAGAGGAATGAGCAGTTCTTC.

The genes are TRBV9 and TRBJ2-5; 13 nucleotides align to TRBD2. J was trimmed by 5 bases and V by 0 bases; bases with no gene match: 7. The CDR3 spans 17 residues. From germline, CDR1 is SGDLS and CDR2 YYNGEE. The CDR3 is CASSVVTGTSGIETQYF. The CDR3 bases are TGTGCCAGCAGCGTAGTTACTGGGACTAGCGGGATTGAGACCCAGTACTTC.

The chain is built from TRBV6-5 and TRBJ2-7, with TRBD1 identical over 7 bases. With 7 bases clipped from V and 0 bases from J, the junction kept 3 bases outside the gene matches. The CDR3 covers 13 residues. From germline, CDR1 is MNHEY and CDR2 SVGAGI. CDR3 amino acids: CASNRGPSYEQYF. CDR3 nucleotide sequence: TGTGCCAGCAATAGGGGGCCCTCCTACGAGCAGTACTTC.